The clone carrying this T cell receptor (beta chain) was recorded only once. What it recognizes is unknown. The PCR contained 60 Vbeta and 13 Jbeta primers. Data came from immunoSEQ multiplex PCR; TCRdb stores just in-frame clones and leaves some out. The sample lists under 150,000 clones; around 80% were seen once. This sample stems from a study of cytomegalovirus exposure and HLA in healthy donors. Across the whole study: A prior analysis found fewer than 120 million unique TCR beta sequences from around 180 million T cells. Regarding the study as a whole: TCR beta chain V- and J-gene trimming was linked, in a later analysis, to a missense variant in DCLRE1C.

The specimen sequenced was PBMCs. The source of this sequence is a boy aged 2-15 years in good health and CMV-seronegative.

The CDR3 DNA reads as TGTGCCAGCAGCTTAGATCGGGGGTTTGGGGAGCTGTTTTTT. This translates into CASSLDRGFGELFF. The V and J genes are TRBV11-2 and TRBJ2-2; a possible D gene is TRBD2 (6 bases). Germline values: CDR1 SGHAT, CDR2 FQNNGV. CDR3 length: 14 residues. Trimming shortened V by 0 bases and J by 8 bases, and 10 bases separated the two germline ends. Together with reference TRBV11-2 and TRBJ2-2, the CDR3 gives the full variable domain: EAGVAQSPRYKIIEKRQSVAFWCNPISGHATLYWYQQILGQGPKLLIQFQNNGVVDDSQLPKDRFSAERLKGVDSTLKIQPAKLEDSAVYLCASSLDRGFGELFFGEGSRLTVL.